These T cell receptor beta chains were read from a single sample in a study of graft-versus-host responses after intestinal transplantation. Their antigens remain unidentified. The protocol was immunoSEQ multiplex PCR, while the TCRdb copy is restricted to in-frame clones and leaves out a portion. The sample consists of more than 60,000 clones, about 92% of them appearing once. This specimen consisted of unstimulated CD8+ T cells sorted from spleen or lymph node cells, obtained before intestinal transplant. The receptor set was obtained from a human donor who received an intestinal transplant. Each CDR3 is given with its conserved first and last residue. The D gene is left open where the match is weak. Not every row has a clone size; where given, it reads once, few, many or a size class.

size	D	V	J	length	CDR3	DNA
-	-	TRBV4-2	TRBJ1-3	15	CASSERHFSGNTIYF	TGTGCCAGCAGCGAAAGACACTTCTCTGGAAACACCATATATTTT
once	-	TRBV6-5	TRBJ2-7	14	CASRAQTVYYEQYF	TGTGCCAGCAGGGCCCAGACAGTTTACTACGAGCAGTACTTC
-	TRBD2	TRBV7-9	TRBJ2-1	17	CASSPGGRGNPYNEQFF	TGTGCCAGCAGCCCGGGGGGGCGGGGGAACCCCTACAATGAGCAGTTCTTC
-	-	TRBV6-5	TRBJ2-5	15	CASSYSGEQTETQYF	TGTGCCAGCAGTTACTCCGGGGAGCAAACGGAGACCCAGTACTTC
once	TRBD1	TRBV7-8	TRBJ1-1	15	CASSAQTGSGTEAFF	TGTGCCAGCAGCGCCCAGACAGGGTCGGGAACTGAAGCTTTCTTT
-	-	TRBV9	TRBJ2-3	14	CASSVDKSTDTQYF	TGTGCCAGCAGCGTAGACAAAAGCACAGATACGCAGTATTTT
once	-	TRBV19	TRBJ1-1	14	CASSMSGGGTEAFF	TGTGCCAGTAGTATGTCGGGCGGGGGCACTGAAGCTTTCTTT
-	TRBD2	TRBV19	TRBJ2-1	14	CASTSGGDYNEQFF	TGTGCCAGTACCTCTGGGGGGGACTACAATGAGCAGTTCTTC
-	-	TRBV10-3	TRBJ1-1	11	CAIGGNTEAFF	TGTGCCATCGGAGGAAACACTGAAGCTTTCTTT
-	-	TRBV6-5	TRBJ1-5	13	CASSYGGNQPQHF	TGTGCCAGCAGTTACGGGGGGAATCAGCCCCAGCATTTT
once	-	TRBV2	TRBJ2-7	13	CASSEAASYEQYF	TGTGCCAGCAGTGAAGCGGCCAGCTACGAGCAGTACTTC
-	-	TRBV19	TRBJ2-7	15	CASSIFGGASYEQYF	TGTGCCAGTAGTATTTTTGGGGGGGCCTCCTACGAGCAGTACTTC
few	-	TRBV9	TRBJ2-7	13	CASSGGTDYEQYF	TGTGCCAGCAGCGGCGGGACCGACTACGAGCAGTACTTC
-	TRBD1	TRBV15	TRBJ2-2	15	CATSPGTGLTGELFF	TGTGCCACCAGCCCCGGGACAGGGTTGACCGGGGAGCTGTTTTTT
-	-	TRBV4-1	TRBJ2-7	14	CASSQGQGSGEQYF	TGCGCCAGCAGCCAAGGTCAGGGGTCCGGCGAGCAGTACTTC
-	-	TRBV25-1	TRBJ2-7	12	CASSDGGVEQYF	TGTGCCAGCAGTGACGGCGGAGTCGAGCAGTACTTC
-	TRBD1	TRBV4-1	TRBJ2-2	15	CASSQAQGYTGELFF	TGCGCCAGCAGCCAGGCACAGGGGTACACCGGGGAGCTGTTTTTT
-	-	TRBV6-5	TRBJ1-5	13	CASSYGLKQPQHF	TGTGCCAGCAGTTATGGTCTAAAACAGCCCCAGCATTTT
-	-	TRBV6-1	TRBJ1-2	14	CASRDQGPIEGYTF	TGTGCCAGCAGGGATCAGGGCCCAATTGAGGGCTACACCTTC
-	TRBD1	TRBV7-3	TRBJ2-7	15	CASSAQDRGHYEQYF	TGTGCCAGCAGCGCGCAGGACAGGGGGCACTACGAGCAGTACTTC
-	-	TRBV13	TRBJ1-1	14	CASSLGRVNTEAFF	TGTGCCAGCAGCCTCGGCAGGGTGAACACTGAAGCTTTCTTT
-	TRBD1	TRBV10-2	TRBJ1-2	14	CASRGQGENYGYTF	TGCGCCAGCAGAGGACAGGGCGAGAACTATGGCTACACCTTC
-	-	TRBV9	TRBJ1-2	14	CASSVQGLNYGYTF	TGTGCCAGCAGCGTACAGGGCTTAAACTATGGCTACACCTTC
-	-	TRBV5-6	TRBJ2-7	12	CASSTNSYEQYF	TGTGCCAGCAGCACCAACAGCTACGAGCAGTACTTC
-	-	TRBV6-5	TRBJ1-4	15	CASSPRQPFNEKLFF	TGTGCCAGCAGTCCCAGACAGCCTTTTAATGAAAAACTGTTTTTT
-	-	TRBV4-1	TRBJ1-2	14	CASSQNAGYYGYTF	TGCGCCAGCAGCCAAAACGCGGGATACTATGGCTACACCTTC
once	-	TRBV6-1	TRBJ1-2	14	CASSEMGSSGGYTF	TGTGCCAGCAGTGAAATGGGGTCCTCGGGGGGCTACACCTTC
-	-	TRBV19	TRBJ1-6	17	CASSIDPDKPYFSPLHF	TGTGCCAGTAGTATAGATCCCGACAAGCCCTACTTTTCACCCCTCCACTTT
-	-	TRBV4-1	TRBJ1-2	13	CASSQQGNYGYTF	TGCGCCAGCAGCCAACAGGGGAACTATGGCTACACCTTC
-	-	TRBV5-8	TRBJ2-2	14	CASSLAGDTGELFF	TGTGCCAGCAGCTTGGCGGGGGACACCGGGGAGCTGTTTTTT
-	-	TRBV13	TRBJ1-2	14	CASSLGQGVSGYTF	TGTGCCAGCAGCTTAGGACAGGGTGTGAGTGGCTACACCTTC
-	-	TRBV9	TRBJ1-1	15	CASSPSGGAGTEAFF	TGTGCCAGCAGCCCAAGCGGAGGGGCGGGCACTGAAGCTTTCTTT
-	TRBD1	TRBV7-9	TRBJ2-1	17	CASSSTGDPNNYNEQFF	TGTGCCAGCAGTTCCACAGGGGACCCGAATAATTACAATGAGCAGTTCTTC
-	-	TRBV29-1	TRBJ1-2	13	CSVGQGGPYGYTF	TGCAGCGTCGGGCAGGGAGGGCCTTATGGCTACACCTTC
-	-	TRBV29-1	TRBJ1-1	14	CSVVGLPGNTEAFF	TGCAGCGTTGTGGGGCTTCCGGGGAACACTGAAGCTTTCTTT
-	-	TRBV5-1	TRBJ2-1	14	CASSSAGAVNEQFF	TGCGCCAGCAGCTCCGCGGGGGCCGTCAATGAGCAGTTCTTC
-	-	TRBV5-6	TRBJ1-5	13	CASSSGRYQPQHF	TGTGCCAGCAGCTCCGGGAGGTATCAGCCCCAGCATTTT
-	-	TRBV20-1	TRBJ2-5	11	CSAREGETQYF	TGCAGTGCTAGAGAGGGCGAGACCCAGTACTTC
once	TRBD1	TRBV6-1	TRBJ1-4	15	CASLTPGTGNEKLFF	TGTGCCAGCCTAACCCCCGGGACAGGGAACGAAAAACTGTTTTTT
-	-	TRBV14	TRBJ2-1	15	CASSQGSGVLYEQFF	TGTGCCAGCAGCCAGGGTTCAGGGGTCCTTTATGAGCAGTTCTTC
-	-	TRBV10-3	TRBJ2-7	12	CATGLRSYEQYF	TGTGCCACGGGACTCCGTTCCTACGAGCAGTACTTC
-	TRBD1	TRBV19	TRBJ1-5	12	CASRQGWQPQHF	TGTGCCAGTCGACAGGGGTGGCAGCCCCAGCATTTT
-	TRBD1	TRBV9	TRBJ1-2	16	CASSTPGTGANYGYTF	TGTGCCAGCAGCACGCCCGGGACAGGGGCTAACTATGGCTACACCTTC
-	TRBD1	TRBV10-3	TRBJ1-1	17	CAISEEVTTGRNTEAFF	TGTGCCATCAGTGAGGAGGTGACGACAGGGCGGAACACTGAAGCTTTCTTT
-	TRBD2	TRBV9	TRBJ2-3	15	CASSVGGGATDTQYF	TGTGCCAGCAGCGTAGGCGGGGGGGCCACAGATACGCAGTATTTT
-	TRBD1	TRBV2	TRBJ2-3	14	CASRRGGGTDTQYF	TGTGCCAGCCGTCGAGGGGGCGGCACAGATACGCAGTATTTT
-	-	TRBV7-6	TRBJ1-4	15	CASRPSLSFNEKLFF	TGTGCCAGCAGACCCAGTTTGTCGTTTAATGAAAAACTGTTTTTT
once	-	TRBV7-9	TRBJ1-1	13	CASTPEGNTEAFF	TGTGCCAGCACCCCCGAGGGGAACACTGAAGCTTTCTTT